These 18 T cell receptor beta chains share one sample of origin, sequenced in a study of T cells in Graves' hyperthyroidism and ophthalmopathy. TCR beta CDR3 regions were amplified from RNA. First-round RT-PCR targeting the TCR CDR3 was performed with the HTBI primer set. TCRdb reanalysed the multiplex PCR reads using MiXCR and keeps one entry per CDR3 protein. This sample has around 34,000 distinct CDR3 sequences; roughly half occur once, and the top ten carry 25%. Sequenced input: blood. The origin of the receptors is a woman between 40 and 55 years old with Graves' ophthalmopathy.

This clonotype is labeled as large (0.1 to 1%). The rearrangement links TRBV20-1 to TRBJ2-1; 7 bases agree with TRBD2. Germline CDR1 and CDR2: DFQATT and SNEGSKA (reference sequence). Trimming cost V 2 bases and J 7 bases; bases outside gene matches: 2. This CDR3 is 12 amino acids long. CDR3 sequence reads: CSARLAENEQFF. CDR3 sequence (DNA): TGCAGTGCTAGACTAGCGGAGAATGAGCAGTTCTTC.

This clonotype was seen repeatedly, ten times or more. A much larger clone differs by one base, so this may be a read error. The chain links TRBV29-1 to TRBJ1-2; TRBD1 agrees at 7 bases. This CDR3 comprises 14 residues. V gave up 4 bases and J gave up 3 bases; unmatched junction bases: 8. The germline CDR1 and CDR2 sequences are SQVTM and ANQGSEA. CDR3: CSVGLQGGDYGYTF. For the CDR3, the DNA is TGCAGCGTTGGCCTCCAGGGGGGGGACTATGGCTACACCTTC.

The J gene is TRBJ2-7, the V gene TRBV7-8, with D uncertain. The CDR3 runs to 12 residues. Germline V gene lookup returns CDR1 SGHVS and CDR2 FQNEAQ. V was shortened by 4 bases and J by 4 bases, with 8 bases between the two germline ends. DNA of the CDR3: TGTGCCAGCAGCTATGACAAATACGAGCAGTACTTC. Translating gives CASSYDKYEQYF.

This clonotype occurred many times. The V and J genes are TRBV9 and TRBJ1-1; possible D gene TRBD1, 5 bases. Between the trimmed V and J ends, which lost 3 bases and 0 bases, there was a span of 15 bases. The CDR3 loop spans 16 amino acids. Germline values: CDR1 SGDLS, CDR2 YYNGEE. The DNA of the CDR3 is TGTGCCAGCAGCGCGGGGGGAGGGATTTTGAACACTGAAGCTTTCTTT. Translated, it gives CASSAGGGILNTEAFF.

This clonotype is medium-sized in the sample. This chain joins TRBV20-1 and TRBJ2-2; 7 bases are a match to TRBD1. Germline lookup yields CDR1 DFQATT and CDR2 SNEGSKA (reference sequence). Unmatched junction bases numbered 4, after V lost 3 bases and J lost 3 bases. CDR3 length equals 14 residues. The CDR3 region has the DNA TGCAGTGCTAGGGCCACAGGGGACACCGGGGAGCTGTTTTTT. It encodes CSARATGDTGELFF.

The chain recombines TRBV10-3 with TRBJ1-1, with unresolved D. V was clipped by 6 bases and J by 8 bases, with 22 bases between them. This CDR3 spans 15 amino acids. Germline-derived CDR1 and CDR2 are ENHRY and SYGVKD. CDR3 coding DNA: TGTGCCATCAGCCTAGGGAAAGGGATCGAGTTGGAAGCTTTCTTT. This encodes CAISLGKGIELEAFF.

By share of the sample, this clonotype is medium-sized (0.01 to 0.1%). The chain is built from TRBV7-2 and TRBJ2-3, with TRBD2 as a possible D gene (6 bases). In germline, CDR1 is SGHTA, CDR2 FQGNSA. The germline V and J ends were trimmed by 4 bases and 7 bases, with 12 bases remaining between them. This CDR3 has 13 amino acids. The CDR3 region is CASSSQEGNTQYF. The CDR3 coding sequence is TGTGCCAGCAGCTCCCAGGAGGGGAATACGCAGTATTTT. Filled out from reference TRBV7-2 and TRBJ2-3, the complete variable domain reads GAGVSQSPSNKVTEKGKDVELRCDPISGHTALYWYRQSLGQGLEFLIYFQGNSAPDKSGLPSDRFSAERTGGSVSTLTIQRTQQEDSAVYLCASSSQEGNTQYFGPGTRLTVL.

At least ten counts were recorded for this clonotype. The chain joins TRBV13 to TRBJ2-7; the D gene is possibly TRBD2 (5 bases). Germline-derived CDR1 and CDR2 are PRHDT and FYEKMQ (reference sequence). Trimming cost V 3 bases and J 1 base, with 13 bases left between them. This CDR3 has 15 residues. The CDR3 here is CASSLSGLVSYEQYF. In DNA form, the CDR3 reads TGTGCCAGCAGCTTGTCCGGACTGGTATCCTACGAGCAGTACTTC.

This clonotype came up many times. The chain links TRBV6-1 to TRBJ2-1; TRBD1 matches 10 bases. CDR1 is MNHNS and CDR2 is SASEGT in the germline V gene. The CDR3 covers 15 residues. The V and J ends lost 7 bases and 9 bases, in that order; junction bases with no gene match: 12. The CDR3: CASISGTGVVGEQFF. The DNA for the CDR3 is TGTGCCAGCATCTCCGGGACAGGGGTTGTTGGTGAGCAGTTCTTC.

This clonotype appeared a few times. This rearrangement joins TRBV7-8 to TRBJ2-1; 13 bases line up with TRBD2. CDR1 and CDR2 from the germline V gene are SGHVS and FQNEAQ. CDR3 length: 15 residues. The trim removed 5 bases at V and 4 bases at J, leaving 2 bases unmatched. DNA of the CDR3: TGTGCCAGCAGCGCGGGACTAGCGGGATACAATGAGCAGTTCTTC. Translating it yields CASSAGLAGYNEQFF.

This clonotype came up once. The V and J genes are TRBV12-5 and TRBJ1-1; TRBD1 might be the D (5 bases). V was pared by 5 bases and J by 7 bases, with 17 bases between. The CDR3 contains 14 residues. CDR1 is LGHNT, CDR2 FRNRAP, per germline. CDR3 DNA sequence: TGTGCTAGTGGTGCCCGCCGGGGGGAGGATGAAGCTTTCTTT. It is translated as CASGARRGEDEAFF.

Worth noting for this clonotype: At one of its ends the junction is not consistent with the germline gene, which may arise from a read error. V usage is TRBV7-3 and J usage is TRBJ2-3; no firm D call. The germline gives CDR1 SGHTA, CDR2 FQGTGA. This CDR3 is built from 14 residues. The CDR3 loop is CASSLGQRTDTQYF. The CDR3 DNA reads TGTGCTAGCAGCTTAGGTCAGCGCACAGATACGCAGTATTTT.

This clonotype was seen repeatedly, ten times or more. The chain carries TRBV6-5 and TRBJ1-5; D possibly corresponds to TRBD1 (5 bases). Germline V gives CDR1 MNHEY, CDR2 SVGAGI. V was trimmed by 5 bases and J by 6 bases, leaving 11 bases between them. This CDR3 comprises 13 residues. CDR3 nucleotides: TGTGCCAGCAGTGGGGGGGTAAGTCAGCCCCAGCATTTT. This encodes CASSGGVSQPQHF.

The rearrangement links TRBV6-1 to TRBJ2-5; unclear D gene. V lost 5 bases and J lost 4, with 11 bases in between. In germline, CDR1 is MNHNS, CDR2 SASEGT. The CDR3 has 13 residues. This chain's CDR3 is CASSYEQGETQYF. In nucleotides, the CDR3 is TGTGCCAGCAGTTACGAACAAGGAGAGACCCAGTACTTC.

This clonotype was seen repeatedly, ten times or more. The J gene is TRBJ1-1, the V gene TRBV6-2 or TRBV6-3, with 7 bases matching TRBD1. CDR3 length: 15 residues. After removal of 4 bases from V and 1 base from J, the junction contained 6 bases not matched to a gene. Germline V gives CDR1 MNHEY, CDR2 SVGEGT. CDR3: CASSSLTGKNTEAFF. DNA of the CDR3: TGTGCCAGCAGTTCGCTGACAGGGAAGAACACTGAAGCTTTCTTT.

This clonotype has just one count. Compared with germline, one end of the junction differs, possibly owing to a read error. The CDR3, as DNA: TGCGCCAGCAGCCCGGACAGCTATGGCTGCACCTTC. As protein: CASSPDSYGCTF. The V gene is TRBV4-1, the J gene TRBJ1-2; TRBD1 is a possible D gene (6 bases). This CDR3 has 12 residues. CDR1 and CDR2 (germline): MGHRA, YSYEKL.

This clonotype was counted ten times or more. The rearrangement joins TRBV6-6 to TRBJ2-2; 9 bases match TRBD2. J was trimmed by 2 bases and V by 5 bases; bases with no gene match: 3. CDR1 and CDR2 (germline): MNHNY, SVGAGI (reference sequence). There are 15 residues in the CDR3. The CDR3 protein is CASSGGGANTGELFF. CDR3 nucleotide sequence: TGTGCCAGCAGTGGCGGGGGGGCAAACACCGGGGAGCTGTTTTTT.

This clonotype has ten or more counts. The CDR3 DNA sequence: TGTGCCAGCAGCCAGGGACAGGGAGAGGGAGCTTTCTTT. This codes for CASSQGQGEGAFF. The chain carries TRBV4-2 and TRBJ1-1; TRBD1 agrees at 9 bases. The V and J ends lost 3 bases and 10 bases, in that order; junction bases with no gene match: 6. Per germline, CDR1 LGHNA and CDR2 YNFKEQ. CDR3 length: 13 residues.